This T cell receptor (beta chain) is drawn from a study of radiotherapy plus CTLA-4 blockade in lung cancer. Overall study findings and caveats: Blood-borne expansion of tumor-derived TCR clones followed radiotherapy plus ipilimumab.

This CDR3 has 20 amino acids. Germline assignment: CDR1 SSHAT and CDR2 FNYEAQ (reference sequence). Measured with immunoSEQ multiplex PCR; TCRdb has only the in-frame clones, and not every one. The repertoire has more than 75,000 clones, about four fifths of them found once; the top ten carry 20% to 30%. Turning to this clone: Its antigen is unknown.

The source was peripheral blood, collected from a patient treated with radiotherapy plus ipilimumab. The rearrangement joins TRBV7-7 to TRBJ2-7; weak D call: TRBD2 (5 bases). The sequence came from a human donor with non-small cell lung cancer that progressed on radiotherapy plus ipilimumab. The CDR3 DNA is TGTGCTAGCAGCTTAGTGCCTAGCAGGAGTAGCCGTCCACCCAGACCCGAGCAGTACGTC. Its protein product is CASSLVPSRSSRPPRPEQYV.